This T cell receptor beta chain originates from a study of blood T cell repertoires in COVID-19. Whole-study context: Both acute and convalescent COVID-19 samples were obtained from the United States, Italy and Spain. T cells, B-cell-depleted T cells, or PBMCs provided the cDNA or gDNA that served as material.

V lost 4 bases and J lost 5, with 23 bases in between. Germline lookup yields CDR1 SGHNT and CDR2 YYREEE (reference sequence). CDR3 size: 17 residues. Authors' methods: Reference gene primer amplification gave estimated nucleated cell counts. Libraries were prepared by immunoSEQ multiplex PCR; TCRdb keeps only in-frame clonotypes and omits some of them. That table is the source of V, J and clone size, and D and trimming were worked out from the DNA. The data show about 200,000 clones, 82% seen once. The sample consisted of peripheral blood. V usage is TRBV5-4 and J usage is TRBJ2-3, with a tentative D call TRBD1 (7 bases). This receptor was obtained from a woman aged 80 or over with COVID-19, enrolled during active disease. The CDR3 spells CASSPNGRRGQRDTQYF. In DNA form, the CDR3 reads TGTGCCAGCAGCCCTAATGGGCGGAGGGGGCAAAGAGATACGCAGTATTTT. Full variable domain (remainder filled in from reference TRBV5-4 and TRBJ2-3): ETGVTQSPTHLIKTRGQQVTLRCSSQSGHNTVSWYQQALGQGPQFIFQYYREEENGRGNFPPRFSGLQFPNYSSELNVNALELDDSALYLCASSPNGRRGQRDTQYFGPGTRLTVL.